This TCR beta chain is from a study of cytomegalovirus exposure and HLA in healthy donors. Study results and limitations: In a later analysis, HLA-C alleles had the fewest associated TCRs, DRB1 alleles the most. CMV serostatus alone was available as immune exposure information. A later analysis, which compared TCR beta chains of equal frequency, found the HLA-associated ones more clonally expanded.

Turning to this clone: Its antigen is undetermined.

PCR used 60 Vbeta primers and 13 Jbeta primers. Here immunoSEQ multiplex PCR was the method, and the copy in TCRdb shows in-frame clones only, minus some. The sample lists 63,000 or so clones, approximately 77% occurring once. Germline V gene lookup returns CDR1 ENHRY and CDR2 SYGVKD. V was trimmed by 4 bases and J by 4 bases, leaving 10 bases between them. This CDR3 region has 13 residues. This rearrangement joins TRBV10-3 to TRBJ2-5; D is undetermined. The sequence was obtained from a woman under 40 in good health and CMV-seropositive. The sequencing sample was made of PBMCs. In nucleotides, the CDR3 is TGTGCCATCAGTGGGCGGAGTGGAGAGACCCAGTACTTC. Translation gives CAISGRSGETQYF.